This T cell receptor (beta chain) is from a study of vaccination effects on CD4 cells after COVID-19. On the study more broadly: Vaccine administered to participants consisted of two doses of either BNT162b2 or mRNA-1273.

The CDR3 has 14 residues. Looked up from germline, CDR1 is SGDLS and CDR2 is YYNGEE. Trimming removed 1 base at V and 2 bases at J, with 8 bases between. The repertoire was sequenced with immunoSEQ multiplex PCR; TCRdb's copy has only in-frame clones and lacks some. The sample holds around 30,000 clones, roughly two thirds seen once. Before sequencing took place, the ViraFEST assay used viral peptide pools to expand antigen-specific CD4+ T cells. Having been cultured for 10 days, the cells underwent CD4+ T cell isolation. PBMC cultures contained approximately 1.8 million cells per well, roughly 10 IU/ml IL-2 and around 9.6 ug/ml peptides. Each culture had half its medium swapped for IL-2 medium on days 3 and 7. As to this clone: The antigen is undetermined.

Sequenced material: CD4+ T cells from PBMCs cultured with HCoV-229E spike peptides, taken before COVID-19 vaccination. The TCR sequence derives from a human donor who received a COVID-19 vaccine. The chain links TRBV9 to TRBJ2-3; D gene uncertain. The CDR3 nucleotides read TGTGCCAGCAGCGTATCGCAGTCCACAGATACGCAGTATTTT. Protein: CASSVSQSTDTQYF.